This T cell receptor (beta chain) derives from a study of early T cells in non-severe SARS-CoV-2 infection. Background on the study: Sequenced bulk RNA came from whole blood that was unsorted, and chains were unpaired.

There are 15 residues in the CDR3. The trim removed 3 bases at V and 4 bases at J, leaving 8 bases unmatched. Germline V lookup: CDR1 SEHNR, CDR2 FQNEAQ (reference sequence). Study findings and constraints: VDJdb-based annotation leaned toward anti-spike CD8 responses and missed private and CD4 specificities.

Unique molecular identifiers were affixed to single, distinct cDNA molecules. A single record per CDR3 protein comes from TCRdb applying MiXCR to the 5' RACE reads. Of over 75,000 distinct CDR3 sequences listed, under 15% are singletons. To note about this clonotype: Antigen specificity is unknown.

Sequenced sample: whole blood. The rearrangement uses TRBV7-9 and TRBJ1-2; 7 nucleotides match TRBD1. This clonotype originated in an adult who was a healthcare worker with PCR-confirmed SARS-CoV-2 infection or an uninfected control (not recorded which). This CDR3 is CASSLLTGPLYGYTF. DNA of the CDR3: TGTGCCAGCAGCTTGTTGACAGGGCCGCTCTATGGCTACACCTTC.